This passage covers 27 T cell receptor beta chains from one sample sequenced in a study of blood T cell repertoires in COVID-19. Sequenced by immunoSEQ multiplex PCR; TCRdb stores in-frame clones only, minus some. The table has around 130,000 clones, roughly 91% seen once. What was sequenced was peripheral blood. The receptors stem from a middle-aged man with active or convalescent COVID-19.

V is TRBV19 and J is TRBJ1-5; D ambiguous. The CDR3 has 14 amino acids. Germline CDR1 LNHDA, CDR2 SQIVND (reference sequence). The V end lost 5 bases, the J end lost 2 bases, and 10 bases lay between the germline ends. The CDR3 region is CASSPLLGNQPQHF. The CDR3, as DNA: TGTGCCAGTAGTCCCCTACTAGGCAATCAGCCCCAGCATTTT.

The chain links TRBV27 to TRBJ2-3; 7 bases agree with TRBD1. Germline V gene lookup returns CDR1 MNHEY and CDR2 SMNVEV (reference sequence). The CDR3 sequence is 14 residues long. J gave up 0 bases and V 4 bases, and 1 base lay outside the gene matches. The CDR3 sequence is CASSSDRSTDTQYF. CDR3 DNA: TGTGCCAGCAGTTCGGACAGGAGCACAGATACGCAGTATTTT.

As DNA, the CDR3 is TGCGCCAGCCGGCGTAACAGGGCCCTCTGGGGCTACACCTTC. This encodes CASRRNRALWGYTF. The chain has TRBV5-1 and TRBJ1-2, with D tentatively TRBD1 (6 bases). V lost 7 bases and J 8 bases, leaving 21 bases between the germline ends. Germline V gives CDR1 SGHRS, CDR2 YFSETQ. The CDR3 is made up of 14 amino acids. Full variable domain (missing parts from reference TRBV5-1 and TRBJ1-2): KAGVTQTPRYLIKTRGQQVTLSCSPISGHRSVSWYQQTPGQGLQFLFEYFSETQRNKGNFPGRFSGRQFSNSRSEMNVSTLELGDSALYLCASRRNRALWGYTFGSGTRLTVV.

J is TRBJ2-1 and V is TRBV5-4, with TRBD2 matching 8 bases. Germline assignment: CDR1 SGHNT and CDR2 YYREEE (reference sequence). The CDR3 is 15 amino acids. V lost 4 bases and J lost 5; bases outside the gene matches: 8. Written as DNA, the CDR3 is TGTGCCAGCAGCGGAGTACGGGGGGGGGACAATGAGCAGTTCTTC. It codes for CASSGVRGGDNEQFF.

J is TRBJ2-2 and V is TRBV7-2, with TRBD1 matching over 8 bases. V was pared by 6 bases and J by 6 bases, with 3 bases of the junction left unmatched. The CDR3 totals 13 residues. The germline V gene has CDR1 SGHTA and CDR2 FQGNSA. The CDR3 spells CASRWGQAGELFF. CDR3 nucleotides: TGTGCCAGCAGATGGGGACAGGCCGGGGAGCTGTTTTTT.

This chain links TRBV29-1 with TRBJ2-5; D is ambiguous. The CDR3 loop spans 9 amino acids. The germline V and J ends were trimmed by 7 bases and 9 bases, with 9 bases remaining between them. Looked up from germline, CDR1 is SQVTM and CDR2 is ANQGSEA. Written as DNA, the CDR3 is TGCAGCGCTGATCATCCCCAGTACTTC. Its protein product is CSADHPQYF.

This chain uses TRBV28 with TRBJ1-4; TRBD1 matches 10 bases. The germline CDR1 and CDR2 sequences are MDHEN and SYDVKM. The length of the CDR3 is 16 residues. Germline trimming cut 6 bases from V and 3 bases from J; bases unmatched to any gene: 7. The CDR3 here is CASRQMGTGANEKLFF. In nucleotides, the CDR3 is TGTGCCAGCAGACAAATGGGGACAGGGGCTAATGAAAAACTGTTTTTT.

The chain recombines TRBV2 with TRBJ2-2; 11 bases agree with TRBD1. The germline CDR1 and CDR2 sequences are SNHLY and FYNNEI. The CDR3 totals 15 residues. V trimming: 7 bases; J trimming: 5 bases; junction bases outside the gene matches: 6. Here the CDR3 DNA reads TGTGCCAGCAAAGGGACAGGGGGTGGTACCGGGGAGCTGTTTTTT. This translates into CASKGTGGGTGELFF.

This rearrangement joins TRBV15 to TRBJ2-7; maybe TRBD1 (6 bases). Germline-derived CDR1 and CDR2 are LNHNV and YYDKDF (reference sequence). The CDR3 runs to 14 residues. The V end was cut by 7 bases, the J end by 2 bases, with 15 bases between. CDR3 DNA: TGTGCCACCAAGAGAAGGACAGACACCTACGAGCAGTACTTC. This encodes CATKRRTDTYEQYF.

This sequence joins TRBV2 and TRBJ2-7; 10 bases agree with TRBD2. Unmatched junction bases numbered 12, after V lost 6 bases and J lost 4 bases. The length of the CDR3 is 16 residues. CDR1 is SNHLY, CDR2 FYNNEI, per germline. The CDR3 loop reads CASRRDPSGRGYEQYF. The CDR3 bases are TGTGCCAGCAGGCGGGATCCTAGCGGGAGAGGGTACGAGCAGTACTTC.

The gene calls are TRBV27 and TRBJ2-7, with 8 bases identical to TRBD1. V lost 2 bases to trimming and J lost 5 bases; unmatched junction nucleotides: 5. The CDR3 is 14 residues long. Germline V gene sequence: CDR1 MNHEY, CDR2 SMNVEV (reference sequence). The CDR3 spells CASSLGRGLDEQYF. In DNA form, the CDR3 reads TGTGCCAGCAGTTTAGGCAGGGGGCTCGACGAGCAGTACTTC.

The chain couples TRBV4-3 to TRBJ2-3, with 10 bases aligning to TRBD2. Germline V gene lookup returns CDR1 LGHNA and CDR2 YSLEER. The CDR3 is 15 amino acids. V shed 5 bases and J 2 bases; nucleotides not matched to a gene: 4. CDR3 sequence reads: CASSLAGGSTDTQYF. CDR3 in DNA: TGCGCCAGCAGCTTAGCGGGGGGCTCCACAGATACGCAGTATTTT.

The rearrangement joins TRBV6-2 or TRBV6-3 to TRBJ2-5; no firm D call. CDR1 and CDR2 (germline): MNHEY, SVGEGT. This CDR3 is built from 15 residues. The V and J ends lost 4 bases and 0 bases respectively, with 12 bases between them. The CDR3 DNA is TGTGCCAGCAGTTTTTACCCGAACTACCAAGAGACCCAGTACTTC. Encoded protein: CASSFYPNYQETQYF.

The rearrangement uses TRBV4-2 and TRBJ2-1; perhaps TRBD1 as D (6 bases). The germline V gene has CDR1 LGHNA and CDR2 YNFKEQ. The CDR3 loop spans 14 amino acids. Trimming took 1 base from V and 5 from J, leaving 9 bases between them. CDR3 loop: CASSQVRDNNEQFF. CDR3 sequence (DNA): TGTGCCAGCAGCCAAGTACGGGACAACAATGAGCAGTTCTTC.

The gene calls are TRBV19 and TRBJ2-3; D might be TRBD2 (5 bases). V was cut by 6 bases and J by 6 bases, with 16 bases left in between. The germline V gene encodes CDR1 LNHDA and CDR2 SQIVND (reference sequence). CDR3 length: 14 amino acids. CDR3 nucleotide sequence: TGTGCCAGTAGCCGCGGAGGCGGGTTCGATACGCAGTATTTT. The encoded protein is CASSRGGGFDTQYF.

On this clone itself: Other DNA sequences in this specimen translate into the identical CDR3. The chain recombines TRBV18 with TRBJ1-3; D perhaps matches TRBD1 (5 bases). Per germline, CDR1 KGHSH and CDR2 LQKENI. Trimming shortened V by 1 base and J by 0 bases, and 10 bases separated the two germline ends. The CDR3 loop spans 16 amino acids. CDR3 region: CASSPQGAISGNTIYF. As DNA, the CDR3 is TGTGCCAGCTCACCACAAGGGGCCATCTCTGGAAACACCATATATTTT.

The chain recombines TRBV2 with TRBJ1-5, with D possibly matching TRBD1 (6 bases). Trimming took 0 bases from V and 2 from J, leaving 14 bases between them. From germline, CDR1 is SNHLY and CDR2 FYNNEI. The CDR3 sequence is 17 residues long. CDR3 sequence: CASSEARTASRNQPQHF. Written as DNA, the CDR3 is TGTGCCAGCAGTGAAGCGCGGACAGCATCCCGCAATCAGCCCCAGCATTTT.

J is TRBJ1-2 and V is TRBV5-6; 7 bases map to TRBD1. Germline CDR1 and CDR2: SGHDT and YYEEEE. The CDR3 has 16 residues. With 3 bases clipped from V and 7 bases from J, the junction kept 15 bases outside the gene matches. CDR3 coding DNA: TGTGCCAGCAGCTCAAACGGACCCCAACAGGGGACTGGCTACACCTTC. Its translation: CASSSNGPQQGTGYTF.

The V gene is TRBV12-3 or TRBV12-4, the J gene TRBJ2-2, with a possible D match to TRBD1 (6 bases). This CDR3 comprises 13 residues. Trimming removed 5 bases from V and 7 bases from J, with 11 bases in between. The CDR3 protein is CASSRTELGELFF. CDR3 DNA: TGTGCCAGCAGTCGGACAGAGCTCGGGGAGCTGTTTTTT.

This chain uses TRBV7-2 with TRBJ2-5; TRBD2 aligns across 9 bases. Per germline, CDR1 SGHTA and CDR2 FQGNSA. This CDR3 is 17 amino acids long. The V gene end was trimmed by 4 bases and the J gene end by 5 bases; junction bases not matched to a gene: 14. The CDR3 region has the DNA TGTGCCAGCAGCTCCCGTCGGGTAGCGGGGGAGAGGGAGACCCAGTACTTC. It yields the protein CASSSRRVAGERETQYF.

The CDR3 DNA reads TGTGCCAGCAGCCTACAGTCTTCTAGCACAGATACGCAGTATTTT. This translates into CASSLQSSSTDTQYF. V gene TRBV5-4 combines with J gene TRBJ2-3; D is unresolved. CDR1 is SGHNT and CDR2 is YYREEE in the germline V gene (reference sequence). V shed 4 bases and J shed 0 bases, with 12 bases lying between them. The CDR3 runs 15 residues.

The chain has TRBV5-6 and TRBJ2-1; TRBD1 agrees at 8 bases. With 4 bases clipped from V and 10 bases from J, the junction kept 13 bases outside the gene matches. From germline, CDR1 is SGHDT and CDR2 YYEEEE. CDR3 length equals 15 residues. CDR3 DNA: TGTGCCAGCAGCAGAGGGACAGGATCGAGGTTGGAGCAGTTCTTC. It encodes CASSRGTGSRLEQFF.

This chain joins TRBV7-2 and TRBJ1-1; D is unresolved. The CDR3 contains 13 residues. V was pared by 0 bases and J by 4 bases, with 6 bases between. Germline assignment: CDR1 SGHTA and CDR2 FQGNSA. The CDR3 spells CASSLAEGTEAFF. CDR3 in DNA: TGTGCCAGCAGCTTAGCCGAGGGCACTGAAGCTTTCTTT.

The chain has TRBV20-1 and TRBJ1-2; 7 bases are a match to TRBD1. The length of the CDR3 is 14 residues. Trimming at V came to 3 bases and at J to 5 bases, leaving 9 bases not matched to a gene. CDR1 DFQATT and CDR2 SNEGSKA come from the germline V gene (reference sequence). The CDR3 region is CSASGQGVLYGYTF. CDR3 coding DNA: TGCAGTGCTAGTGGGCAGGGGGTTCTTTATGGCTACACCTTC.

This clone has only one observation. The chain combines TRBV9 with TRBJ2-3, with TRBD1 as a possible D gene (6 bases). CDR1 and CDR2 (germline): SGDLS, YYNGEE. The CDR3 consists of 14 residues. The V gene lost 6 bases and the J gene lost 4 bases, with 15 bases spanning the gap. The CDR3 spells CASTRRTVADTQYF. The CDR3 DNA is TGTGCCAGCACCCGTCGGACAGTCGCAGATACGCAGTATTTT.

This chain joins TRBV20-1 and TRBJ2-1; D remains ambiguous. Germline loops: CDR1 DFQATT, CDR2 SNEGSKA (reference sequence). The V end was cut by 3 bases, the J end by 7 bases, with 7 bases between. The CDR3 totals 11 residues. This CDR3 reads CSASPGNEQFF. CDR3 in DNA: TGCAGTGCTAGTCCCGGGAATGAGCAGTTCTTC.

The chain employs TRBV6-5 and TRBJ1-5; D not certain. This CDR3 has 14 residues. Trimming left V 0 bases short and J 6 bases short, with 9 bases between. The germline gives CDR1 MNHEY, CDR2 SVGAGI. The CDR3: CASSYSAGLQPQHF. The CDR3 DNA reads TGTGCCAGCAGTTACTCGGCAGGTCTTCAGCCCCAGCATTTT.